Listed here are 18 T cell receptor beta chains from one sample, sequenced in a study. TCRdb re-derived calls from the RT-PCR reads in MiXCR, one entry per CDR3 protein. Among fewer than 800,000 distinct CDR3 sequences listed, 13% to 15% were seen once. Sequencing used memory CD4+ T cells from blood. The receptors shown here come from a female donor in good health, serving as a healthy control.

In this sample, this clonotype turned up a few times. This sequence joins TRBV20-1 and TRBJ2-7; 8 bases fit TRBD2. Germline CDR1 reads DFQATT; CDR2 reads SNEGSKA (reference sequence). The CDR3 has 19 amino acids. The V gene end was trimmed by 2 bases and the J gene end by 0 bases; junction bases not matched to a gene: 18. The CDR3 bases are TGCAGTGCTAGACCTCGGGAGGGCGGGGCGGCGGGAAGCTCCTACGAGCAGTACTTC. This translates into CSARPREGGAAGSSYEQYF.

The chain uses TRBV20-1 and TRBJ1-4; D gene uncertain. V lost 3 bases and J lost 3, with 8 bases in between. Looked up from germline, CDR1 is DFQATT and CDR2 is SNEGSKA (reference sequence). This CDR3 spans 13 amino acids. The CDR3 loop is CSASLLANEKLFF. The CDR3 DNA follows: TGCAGTGCTAGTTTATTGGCTAATGAAAAACTGTTTTTT.

The V gene is TRBV11-2, the J gene TRBJ2-2; possible D gene TRBD2, 5 bases. V gave up 1 base and J gave up 5 bases, with 11 bases separating them. This CDR3 contains 15 residues. The germline V gene has CDR1 SGHAT and CDR2 FQNNGV. CDR3 in amino acids: CASSLVASRTGELFF. DNA of the CDR3: TGTGCCAGCAGCTTAGTTGCTAGCAGGACCGGGGAGCTGTTTTTT.

This CDR3 is CATSRDRAAYEQYF. CDR3 DNA sequence: TGTGCCACCAGCAGAGACAGGGCTGCCTACGAGCAGTACTTC. The J gene is TRBJ2-7, the V gene TRBV15; maybe TRBD1 (5 bases). Germline CDR1 and CDR2: LNHNV and YYDKDF (reference sequence). V gave up 0 bases and J gave up 2 bases, with 8 bases separating them. CDR3 length equals 14 residues.

V is TRBV19 and J is TRBJ1-5; D gene ambiguous. Trimming shortened V by 4 bases and J by 9 bases, and 10 bases separated the two germline ends. Germline lookup yields CDR1 LNHDA and CDR2 SQIVND (reference sequence). The CDR3 is 12 residues long. This CDR3 reads CASSTLSRPQHF. The CDR3 DNA sequence: TGTGCCAGTAGTACCCTGTCACGGCCCCAGCATTTT.

This chain uses TRBV20-1 with TRBJ2-5; D may be TRBD2 (6 bases). CDR3 length: 15 residues. The ends were cut back, 8 bases at V and 5 bases at J, with 24 bases in the middle. The germline V gene encodes CDR1 DFQATT and CDR2 SNEGSKA (reference sequence). The DNA of the CDR3 is TGCAGTCAAATAATACCGGGAGACGTCCGGGAGACCCAGTACTTC. Translated, it gives CSQIIPGDVRETQYF.

V usage is TRBV3-1 and J usage is TRBJ2-1; the D gene is possibly TRBD1 (5 bases). Trimming took off 3 bases at V and 7 bases at J, with 10 bases between the two ends. The CDR3 runs 13 residues. Germline CDR1 is LGHDT and CDR2 is YNNKEL (reference sequence). CDR3 in DNA: TGTGCCAGCAGCCAGTTGCAGGGAAATGAGCAGTTCTTC. It specifies CASSQLQGNEQFF.

This clonotype was found once. CDR3 loop: CASSLRGAVGELFF. The CDR3 region has the DNA TGTGCCAGCAGCTTGCGGGGGGCTGTCGGGGAGCTGTTTTTT. This rearrangement joins TRBV5-4 to TRBJ2-2, with D possibly being TRBD2 (7 bases). This CDR3 region has 14 residues. In germline, CDR1 is SGHNT, CDR2 YYREEE (reference sequence). Between the trimmed V and J ends, which lost 1 base and 7 bases, there was a span of 11 bases.

This clonotype was detected only a few times. The chain uses TRBV6-2 or TRBV6-3 and TRBJ2-5; D is undetermined. CDR3 length equals 13 residues. CDR1 and CDR2 from the germline V gene are MNHEY and SVGEGT. V was trimmed by 7 bases and J by 7 bases, leaving 16 bases between them. This chain's CDR3 is CASTKGQVATQYF. CDR3 nucleotides: TGTGCCAGCACCAAGGGCCAGGTGGCGACCCAGTACTTC.

The V and J genes are TRBV12-3 or TRBV12-4 and TRBJ2-2, with 8 positions matching TRBD1. The CDR3 covers 15 residues. The trim removed 3 bases at V and 9 bases at J, leaving 9 bases unmatched. The DNA of the CDR3 is TGTGCCAGCAGTTTCGGGGACAGGTTAACGCGGGAGCTGTTTTTT. Its translation: CASSFGDRLTRELFF.

Concerning this clonotype itself: Possible read error: a much larger clone is one base away. The rearrangement links TRBV4-1 to TRBJ2-7; weak D call: TRBD2 (6 bases). The CDR3 runs to 12 residues. The germline V gene has CDR1 MGHRA and CDR2 YSYEKL. CDR3 protein: CTSNQLGGEQYF. The CDR3 region has the DNA TGCACCAGCAACCAACTGGGAGGAGAGCAGTACTTC.

The gene calls are TRBV4-2 and TRBJ2-6; 7 nucleotides align to TRBD1. The germline V gene encodes CDR1 LGHNA and CDR2 YNFKEQ. Trimming took 2 bases from V and 0 from J; bases not matched to a gene: 7. The CDR3 sequence is 18 residues long. CDR3 sequence reads: CASSQTGTVISGANVLTF. The CDR3 DNA is TGTGCCAGCAGCCAAACCGGGACAGTGATCTCTGGGGCCAACGTCCTGACTTTC.

This clonotype was found a few times. V gene TRBV7-9 combines with J gene TRBJ2-3; D call uncertain. CDR3 length: 12 amino acids. The V end was cut by 5 bases, the J end by 5 bases, with 8 bases between. CDR1 SEHNR and CDR2 FQNEAQ come from the germline V gene (reference sequence). This CDR3 reads CASSPHGDTQYF. The CDR3 DNA is TGTGCCAGCAGCCCCCATGGAGATACGCAGTATTTT.

This chain connects TRBV9 to TRBJ2-7; possibly TRBD1 for D (5 bases). Germline CDR1 is SGDLS and CDR2 is YYNGEE. The CDR3 loop spans 18 amino acids. V shed 0 bases and J shed 2 bases, with 21 bases lying between them. CDR3 in amino acids: CASSVEGVGAGATYEQYF. In DNA, the CDR3 is TGTGCCAGCAGCGTAGAAGGTGTAGGGGCAGGAGCTACCTACGAGCAGTACTTC.

This clonotype was counted ten times or more. The rearrangement links TRBV24-1 to TRBJ1-5, with TRBD1 matching over 8 bases. The junction had 3 bases not matched to a gene; V was cut back by 3 bases and J by 0 bases. CDR3 length: 16 amino acids. Germline values: CDR1 KGHDR, CDR2 SFDVKD. CDR3 DNA: TGTGCCACCAGTGATGACAGGGGACATAGCAATCAGCCCCAGCATTTT. Protein sequence: CATSDDRGHSNQPQHF.

This clonotype has a count of ten or more. V is TRBV6-5 and J is TRBJ1-1; D is ambiguous. This CDR3 comprises 10 residues. V dropped 8 bases and J dropped 8 bases, with 9 bases sitting between them. CDR1 is MNHEY, CDR2 SVGAGI, per germline. The CDR3 protein is CASGDREAFF. In DNA form, the CDR3 reads TGTGCCAGCGGTGATAGGGAAGCTTTCTTT.

This clonotype came up a few times. The rearrangement uses TRBV4-3 and TRBJ2-7; D may correspond to TRBD1 or TRBD2 (5 bases each). The V gene's germline CDR1 is LGHNA and CDR2 YSLEER. Deletions cut 4 bases from V and 6 bases from J, with 22 bases between. The CDR3 has 16 residues. The CDR3 DNA reads as TGCGCCAGCAGCCCCTACGGGTGGGGGAGCCGTACCGAGCAGTACTTC. Its protein is CASSPYGWGSRTEQYF.

This clonotype was counted at least ten times. The chain combines TRBV28 with TRBJ2-3; 10 bases are shared with TRBD1. Per the germline V gene, CDR1 is MDHEN and CDR2 is SYDVKM. The junction had 2 bases not matched to a gene; V was cut back by 6 bases and J by 2 bases. The CDR3 length is 14 residues. The CDR3 bases are TGTGCCAGCAGGACAGGGGGCAACACAGATACGCAGTATTTT. It specifies CASRTGGNTDTQYF.